The entry below gives a single T cell receptor (beta chain) sequence along with its context. One end of the junction is discordant with germline, which a read error may explain. The source of the sample is a study of response to subunit inactivated influenza vaccine. CDR3 length: 13 amino acids. In germline, CDR1 is GTSNPN, CDR2 SVGIG (reference sequence). A single record per CDR3 protein comes from TCRdb applying MiXCR to the RT-PCR reads. The sample consists of roughly 500,000 distinct CDR3 sequences, roughly a quarter of them appearing once. The sample was also linked to a second study, of T cells expressing NK-cell markers. Per that paper: Libraries used 5'RACE template switching adding universal primer site and UMIs. Topping the CD3+CD56-NKG2C+ fraction as well were these clonotypes, in a few donors. Nothing established the HCMV specificity of expanded NKG2C+ T cell clones.

This sequence joins TRBV30 and TRBJ2-5; tentative D call: TRBD2 (7 bases). Specimen: CD4+ T cells sorted from PBMCs, collected roughly 13 days after vaccination. This receptor was identified in a middle-aged man who received an inactivated influenza vaccine. In DNA, the CDR3 is TGTGCCGGGAGGGACAAGATACAAGAGACCCAGTACTTC. This codes for CAGRDKIQETQYF.